This entry features one T cell receptor (beta chain) sequence. This specimen comes from a study of CD8 T cells in Susac syndrome. The CDR3 loop spans 14 amino acids. Germline CDR1 and CDR2: MDHEN and SYDVKM. The V end lost 5 bases, the J end lost 5 bases, and 15 bases lay between the germline ends. Roughly 0.5 to 1 ug RNA was reverse transcribed with random hexamers. TCRdb recomputed calls from the immunoSEQ multiplex PCR reads with MiXCR, one row per CDR3 protein. This sample yields around 18,000 distinct CDR3 sequences, of which about 95% are seen a single time; less than 0.3% belongs to the top ten.

The chain is built from TRBV28 and TRBJ1-1, with D tentatively TRBD1 (6 bases). This sequence was found in a human donor in good health. The sequenced sample consisted of CD8+ T cells from PBMCs. The CDR3 reads CASSLPGGDTEAFF. The CDR3 bases are TGTGCCAGCAGTCTTCCGGGGGGCGATACTGAAGCTTTCTTT.